Sequencing of this T cell receptor beta chain was carried out in a study of cytomegalovirus exposure and HLA in healthy donors. Researchers ran the PCR with 60 Vbeta and 13 Jbeta primers. Assay used: immunoSEQ multiplex PCR; TCRdb lists only in-frame clones, some missing. This repertoire shows approximately 100,000 clones, around 80% found once; its top ten account for 3.5% to 4%. Points from the study as a whole: A later analysis reportedly found that, within productive TCRs, an Asian-associated ancestry cluster had fewer N-insertions than the mean observed across the approximately 670 donors. As a later analysis showed, several of the most significant clusters appeared to be linked to common viral pathogens. The study assumed roughly uniform donor sequencing depth for presence/absence analyses. The study labeled 150 to 200 TCR beta chains cytomegalovirus-associated.

Remarks on this clone: The target antigen is unknown. One end of the junction is discordant with germline, which a read error may explain.

The germline CDR1 and CDR2 sequences are SSHAT and FNYEAQ (reference sequence). The CDR3 has 15 residues. The clonotype was recovered from a woman between 50 and 59 years old in good health and CMV-seropositive. The V gene is TRBV7-7, the J gene TRBJ2-5, with 8 positions matching TRBD2. Sample: PBMCs. CDR3 nucleotides: TGTGCTAGCAGCTTAGATCGGGCGGGAGGAGAGACCCAGTACTTC. Translating gives CASSLDRAGGETQYF.